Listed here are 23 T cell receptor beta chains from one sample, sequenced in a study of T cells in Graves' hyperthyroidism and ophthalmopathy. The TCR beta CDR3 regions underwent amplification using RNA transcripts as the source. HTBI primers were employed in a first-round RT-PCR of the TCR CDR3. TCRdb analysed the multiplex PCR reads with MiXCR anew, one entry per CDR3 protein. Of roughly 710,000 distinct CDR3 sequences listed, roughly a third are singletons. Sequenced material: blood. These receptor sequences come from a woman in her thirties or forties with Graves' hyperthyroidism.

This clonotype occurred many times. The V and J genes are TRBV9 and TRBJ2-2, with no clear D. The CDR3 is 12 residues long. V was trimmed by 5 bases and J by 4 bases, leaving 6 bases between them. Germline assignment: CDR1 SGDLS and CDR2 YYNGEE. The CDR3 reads CASSVGTGELFF. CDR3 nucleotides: TGTGCCAGCAGTGTGGGCACCGGGGAGCTGTTTTTT.

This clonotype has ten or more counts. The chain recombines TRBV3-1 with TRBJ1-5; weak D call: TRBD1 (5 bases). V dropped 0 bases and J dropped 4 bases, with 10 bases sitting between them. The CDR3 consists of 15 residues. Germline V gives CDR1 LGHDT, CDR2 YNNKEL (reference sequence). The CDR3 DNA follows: TGTGCCAGCAGCCAAGATGGGGCCCAGAATCAGCCCCAGCATTTT. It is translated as CASSQDGAQNQPQHF.

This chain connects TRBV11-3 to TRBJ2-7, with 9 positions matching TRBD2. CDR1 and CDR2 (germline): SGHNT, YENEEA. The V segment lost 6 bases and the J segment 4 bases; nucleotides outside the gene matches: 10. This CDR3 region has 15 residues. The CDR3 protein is CASRGSAAGGYEQYF. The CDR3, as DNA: TGTGCCAGCAGAGGTTCCGCCGCGGGGGGGTACGAGCAGTACTTC.

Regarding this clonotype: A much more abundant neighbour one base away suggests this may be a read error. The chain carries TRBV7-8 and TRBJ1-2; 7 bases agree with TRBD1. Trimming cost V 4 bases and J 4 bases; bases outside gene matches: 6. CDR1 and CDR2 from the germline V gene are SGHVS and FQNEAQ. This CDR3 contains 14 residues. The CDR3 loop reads CASSSRQGLYGYTF. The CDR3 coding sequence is TGTGCCAGCAGCTCAAGACAGGGCCTCTATGGCTACACCTTC. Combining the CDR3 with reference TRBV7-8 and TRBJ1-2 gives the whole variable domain GAGVSQSPRYKVAKRGQDVALRCDPISGHVSLFWYQQALGQGPEFLTYFQNEAQLDKSGLPSDRFFAERPEGSVSTLKIQRTQQEDSAVYLCASSSRQGLYGYTFGSGTRLTVV.

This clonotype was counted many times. The CDR3 coding sequence is TGTGCCACCGGTACCTGGCAGCCCCAGCATTTT. Encoded protein: CATGTWQPQHF. This chain joins TRBV2 and TRBJ1-5; the D is unclear. The V gene's germline CDR1 is SNHLY and CDR2 FYNNEI. This CDR3 has 11 residues. The V end was cut by 10 bases, the J end by 7 bases, with 11 bases between.

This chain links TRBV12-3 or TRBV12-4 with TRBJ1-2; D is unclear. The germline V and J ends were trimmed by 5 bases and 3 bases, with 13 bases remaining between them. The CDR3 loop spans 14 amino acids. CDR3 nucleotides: TGTGCCAGCAGTATATCGGAGAGGCACTATGGCTACACCTTC. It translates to CASSISERHYGYTF.

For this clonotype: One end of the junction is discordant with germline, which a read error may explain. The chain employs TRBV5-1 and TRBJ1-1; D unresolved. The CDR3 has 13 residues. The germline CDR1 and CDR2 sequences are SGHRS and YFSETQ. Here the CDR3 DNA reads TGCGCCAGCAGCTACTGGACGGCTGCGGAAGCTCTCTTT. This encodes CASSYWTAAEALF.

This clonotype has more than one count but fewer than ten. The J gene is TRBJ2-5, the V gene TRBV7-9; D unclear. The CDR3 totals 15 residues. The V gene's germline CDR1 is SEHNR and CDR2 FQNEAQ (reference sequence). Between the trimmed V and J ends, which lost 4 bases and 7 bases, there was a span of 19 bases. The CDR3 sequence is CASSSGNLKEATQYF. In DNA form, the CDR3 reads TGTGCCAGCAGCTCCGGAAACCTCAAAGAGGCGACCCAGTACTTC.

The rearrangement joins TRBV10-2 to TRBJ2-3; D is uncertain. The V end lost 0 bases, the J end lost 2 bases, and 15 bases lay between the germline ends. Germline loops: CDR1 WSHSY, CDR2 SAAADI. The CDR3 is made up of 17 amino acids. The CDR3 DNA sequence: TGCGCCAGCAGTGAGTCTCGTTGGCGACCCTCCACAGATACGCAGTATTTT. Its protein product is CASSESRWRPSTDTQYF.

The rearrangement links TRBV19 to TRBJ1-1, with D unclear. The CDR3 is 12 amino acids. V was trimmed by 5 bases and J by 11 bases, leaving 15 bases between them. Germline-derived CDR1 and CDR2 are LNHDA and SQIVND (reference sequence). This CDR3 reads CASSGRWGDAFF. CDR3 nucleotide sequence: TGTGCCAGTAGTGGGCGTTGGGGAGACGCTTTCTTT. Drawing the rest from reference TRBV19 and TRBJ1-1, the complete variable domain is DGGITQSPKYLFRKEGQNVTLSCEQNLNHDAMYWYRQDPGQGLRLIYYSQIVNDFQKGDIAEGYSVSREKKESFPLTVTSAQKNPTAFYLCASSGRWGDAFFGQGTRLTVV.

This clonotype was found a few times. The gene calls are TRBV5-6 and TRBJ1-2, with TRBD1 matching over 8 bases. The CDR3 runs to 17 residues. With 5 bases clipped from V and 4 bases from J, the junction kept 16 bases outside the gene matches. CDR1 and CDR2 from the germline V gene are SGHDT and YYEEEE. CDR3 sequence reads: CASRQTPSGQGPYGYTF. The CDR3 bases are TGTGCCAGCAGACAAACCCCCTCTGGACAGGGACCCTATGGCTACACCTTC.

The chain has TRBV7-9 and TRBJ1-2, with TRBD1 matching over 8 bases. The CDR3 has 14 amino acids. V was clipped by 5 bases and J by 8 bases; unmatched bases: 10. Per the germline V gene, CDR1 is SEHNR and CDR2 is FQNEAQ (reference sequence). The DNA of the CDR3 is TGTGCCAGCAGCGCACAGGGGGGAGAATACGGCTACACCTTC. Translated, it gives CASSAQGGEYGYTF.

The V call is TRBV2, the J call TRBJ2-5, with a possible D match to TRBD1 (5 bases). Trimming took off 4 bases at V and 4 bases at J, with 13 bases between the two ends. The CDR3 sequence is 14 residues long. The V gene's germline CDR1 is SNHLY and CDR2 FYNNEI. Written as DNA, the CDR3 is TGTGCCAGCAGTGGGGGCTCGACGCGAGAGACCCAGTACTTC. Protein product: CASSGGSTRETQYF.

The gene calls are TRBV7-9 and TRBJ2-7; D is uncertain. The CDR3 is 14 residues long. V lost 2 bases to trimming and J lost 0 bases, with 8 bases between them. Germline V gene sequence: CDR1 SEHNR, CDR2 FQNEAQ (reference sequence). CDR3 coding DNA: TGTGCCAGCAGCTTACCTTCGAACTCCTACGAGCAGTACTTC. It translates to CASSLPSNSYEQYF.

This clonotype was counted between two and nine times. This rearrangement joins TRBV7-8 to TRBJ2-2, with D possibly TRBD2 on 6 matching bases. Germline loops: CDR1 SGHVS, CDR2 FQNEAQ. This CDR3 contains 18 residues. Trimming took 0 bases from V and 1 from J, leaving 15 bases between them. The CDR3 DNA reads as TGTGCCAGCAGCTTAGCGCTGAGGGAGGTCCGGAACACCGGGGAGCTGTTTTTT. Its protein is CASSLALREVRNTGELFF. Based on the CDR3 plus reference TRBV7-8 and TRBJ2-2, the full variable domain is GAGVSQSPRYKVAKRGQDVALRCDPISGHVSLFWYQQALGQGPEFLTYFQNEAQLDKSGLPSDRFFAERPEGSVSTLKIQRTQQEDSAVYLCASSLALREVRNTGELFFGEGSRLTVL.

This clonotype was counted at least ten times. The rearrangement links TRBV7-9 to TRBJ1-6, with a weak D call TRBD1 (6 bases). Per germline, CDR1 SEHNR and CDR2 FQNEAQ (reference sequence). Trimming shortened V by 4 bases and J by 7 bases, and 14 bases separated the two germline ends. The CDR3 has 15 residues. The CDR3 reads CASSSPQGGNSPLHF. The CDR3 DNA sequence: TGTGCCAGCAGCTCACCACAGGGAGGCAATTCACCCCTCCACTTT.

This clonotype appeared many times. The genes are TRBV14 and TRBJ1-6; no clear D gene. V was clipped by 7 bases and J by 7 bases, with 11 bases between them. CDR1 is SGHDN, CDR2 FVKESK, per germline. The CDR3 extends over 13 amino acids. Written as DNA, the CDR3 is TGTGCCAGCACAGGCAGCCCCAATTCACCCCTCCACTTT. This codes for CASTGSPNSPLHF.

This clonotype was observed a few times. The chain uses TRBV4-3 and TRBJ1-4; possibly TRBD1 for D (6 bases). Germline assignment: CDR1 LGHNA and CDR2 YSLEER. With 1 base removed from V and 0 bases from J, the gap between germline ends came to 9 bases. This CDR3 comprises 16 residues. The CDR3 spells CASSQGNRATNEKLFF. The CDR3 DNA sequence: TGCGCCAGCAGCCAAGGGAACAGGGCAACTAATGAAAAACTGTTTTTT.

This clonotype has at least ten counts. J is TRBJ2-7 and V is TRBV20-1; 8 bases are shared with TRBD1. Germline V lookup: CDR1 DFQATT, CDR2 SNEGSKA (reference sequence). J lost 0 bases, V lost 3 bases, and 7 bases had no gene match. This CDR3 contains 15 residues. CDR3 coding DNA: TGCAGTGCTAGTAGGGTTCAGGGGGCCTCCTACGAGCAGTACTTC. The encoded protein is CSASRVQGASYEQYF.

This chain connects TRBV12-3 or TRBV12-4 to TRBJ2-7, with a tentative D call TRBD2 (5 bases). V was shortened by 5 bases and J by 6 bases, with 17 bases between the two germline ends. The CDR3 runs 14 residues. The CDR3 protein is CASSPTRVRGEQYF. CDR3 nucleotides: TGTGCCAGCAGTCCCACGAGGGTTAGAGGCGAGCAGTACTTC.

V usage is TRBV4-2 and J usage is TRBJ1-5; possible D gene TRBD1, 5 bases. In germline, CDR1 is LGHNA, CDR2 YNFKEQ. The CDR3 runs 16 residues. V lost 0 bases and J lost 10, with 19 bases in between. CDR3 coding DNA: TGTGCCAGCAGCCAAGACTCAGGGCTTGAGAGGTTACCCCAGCATTTT. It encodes CASSQDSGLERLPQHF.

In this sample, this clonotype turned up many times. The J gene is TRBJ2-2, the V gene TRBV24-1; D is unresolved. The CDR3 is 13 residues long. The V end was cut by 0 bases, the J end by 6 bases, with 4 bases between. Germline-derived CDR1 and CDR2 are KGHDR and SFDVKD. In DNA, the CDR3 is TGTGCCACCAGTGATTTGTACCCCGGGGAGCTGTTTTTT. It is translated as CATSDLYPGELFF.

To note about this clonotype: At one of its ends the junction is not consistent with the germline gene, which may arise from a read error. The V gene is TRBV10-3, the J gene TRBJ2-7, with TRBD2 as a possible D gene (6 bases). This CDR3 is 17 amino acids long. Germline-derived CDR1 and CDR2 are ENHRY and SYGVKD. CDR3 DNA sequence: TGTGCCAGCAGTTACGGAACTAGCAGGAGTGGTATCTACGAGCAGTACTTC. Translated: CASSYGTSRSGIYEQYF.